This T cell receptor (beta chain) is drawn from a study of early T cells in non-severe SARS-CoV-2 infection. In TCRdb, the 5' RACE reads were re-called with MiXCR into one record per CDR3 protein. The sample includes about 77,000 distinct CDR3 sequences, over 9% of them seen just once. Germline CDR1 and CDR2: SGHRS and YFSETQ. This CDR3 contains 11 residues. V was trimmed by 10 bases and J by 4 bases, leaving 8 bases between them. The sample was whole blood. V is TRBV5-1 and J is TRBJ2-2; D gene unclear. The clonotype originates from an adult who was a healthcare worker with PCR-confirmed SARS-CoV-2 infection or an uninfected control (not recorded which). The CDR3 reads CASRVTGELFF. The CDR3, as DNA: TGCGCCTCCCGGGTCACCGGGGAGCTGTTTTTT.